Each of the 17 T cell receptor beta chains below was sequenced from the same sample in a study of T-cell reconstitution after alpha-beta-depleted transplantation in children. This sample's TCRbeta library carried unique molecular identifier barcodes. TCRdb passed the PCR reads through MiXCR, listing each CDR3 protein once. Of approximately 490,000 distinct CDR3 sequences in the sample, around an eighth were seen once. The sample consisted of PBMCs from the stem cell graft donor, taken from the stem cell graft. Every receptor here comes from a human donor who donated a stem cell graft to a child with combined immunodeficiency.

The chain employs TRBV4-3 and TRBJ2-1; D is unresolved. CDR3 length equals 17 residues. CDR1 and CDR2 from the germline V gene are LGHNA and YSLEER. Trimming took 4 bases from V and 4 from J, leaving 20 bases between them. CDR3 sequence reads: CASSRDLSPVGYNEQFF. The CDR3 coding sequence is TGCGCCAGCAGCCGCGACCTAAGCCCGGTCGGATACAATGAGCAGTTCTTC.

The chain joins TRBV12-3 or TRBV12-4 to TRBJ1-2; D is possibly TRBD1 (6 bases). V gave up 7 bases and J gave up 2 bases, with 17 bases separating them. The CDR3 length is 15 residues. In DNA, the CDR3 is TGTGCCAGCACTCAGGCCGGGACAATCAACTATGGCTACACCTTC. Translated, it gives CASTQAGTINYGYTF.

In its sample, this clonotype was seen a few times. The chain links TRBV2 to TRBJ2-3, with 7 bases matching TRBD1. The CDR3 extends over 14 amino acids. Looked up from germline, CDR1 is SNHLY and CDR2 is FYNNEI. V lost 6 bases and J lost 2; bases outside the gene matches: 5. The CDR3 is CASSRDSYTDTQYF. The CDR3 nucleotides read TGTGCCAGCAGCAGGGACAGTTACACAGATACGCAGTATTTT.

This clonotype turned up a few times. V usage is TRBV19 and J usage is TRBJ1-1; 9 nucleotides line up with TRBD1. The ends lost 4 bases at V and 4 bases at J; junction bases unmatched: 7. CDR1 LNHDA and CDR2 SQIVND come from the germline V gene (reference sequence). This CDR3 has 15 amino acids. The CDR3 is CASSTQGADITEAFF. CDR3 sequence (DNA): TGTGCCAGTAGTACACAGGGGGCAGATATCACTGAAGCTTTCTTT.

CDR3 sequence (DNA): TGTGCCACCAGTGATCCCCGGACAGGGGCCAACAATGAGCAGTTCTTC. Its translation is CATSDPRTGANNEQFF. The gene calls are TRBV24-1 and TRBJ2-1, with 9 bases aligning to TRBD1. V shed 3 bases, J shed 5 bases, and the junction held 7 bases outside the gene matches. This CDR3 contains 16 residues. Germline assignment: CDR1 KGHDR and CDR2 SFDVKD.

CDR3 bases: TGCGCCAGCAGCTTGGGGGGACTAGCGGGAGGGCCTTCCTACGAGCAGTACTTC. This codes for CASSLGGLAGGPSYEQYF. This chain connects TRBV5-1 to TRBJ2-7; TRBD2 matches at 16 bases. The CDR3 consists of 18 residues. Germline lookup yields CDR1 SGHRS and CDR2 YFSETQ. The V segment lost 0 bases and the J segment 1 base; nucleotides outside the gene matches: 4.

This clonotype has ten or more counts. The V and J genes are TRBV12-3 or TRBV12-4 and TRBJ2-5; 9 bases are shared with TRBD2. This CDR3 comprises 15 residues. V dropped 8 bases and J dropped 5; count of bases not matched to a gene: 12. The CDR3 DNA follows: TGTGCCAGCTTGAGGTGCGGGGGGGCAGGGGAGACCCAGTACTTC. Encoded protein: CASLRCGGAGETQYF.

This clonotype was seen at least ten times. In DNA form, the CDR3 reads TGTGCCAGCAGGGGGTACCTTAGCTCTGGAAACACCATATATTTT. It specifies CASRGYLSSGNTIYF. V usage is TRBV12-3 or TRBV12-4 and J usage is TRBJ1-3; D not resolved. V dropped 6 bases and J dropped 0 bases, with 12 bases sitting between them. CDR3 length: 15 residues.

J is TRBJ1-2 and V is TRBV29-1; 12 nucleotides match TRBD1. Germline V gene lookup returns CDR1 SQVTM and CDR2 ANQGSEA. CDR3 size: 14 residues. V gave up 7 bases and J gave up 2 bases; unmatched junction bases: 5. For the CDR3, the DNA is TGCAGCGCACTGGGACAGGGGGCGAACTATGGCTACACCTTC. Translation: CSALGQGANYGYTF.

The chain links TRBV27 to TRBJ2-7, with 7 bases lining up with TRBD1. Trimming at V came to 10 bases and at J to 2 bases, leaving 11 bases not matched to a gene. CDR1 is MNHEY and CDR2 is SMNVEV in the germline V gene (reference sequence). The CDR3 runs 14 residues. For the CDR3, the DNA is TGTGCCACCGCGGTGGCTCAGGGGGCCTACGAGCAGTACTTC. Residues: CATAVAQGAYEQYF.

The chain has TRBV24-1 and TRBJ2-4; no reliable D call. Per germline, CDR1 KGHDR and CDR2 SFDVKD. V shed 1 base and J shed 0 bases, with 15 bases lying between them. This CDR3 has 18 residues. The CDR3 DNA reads TGTGCCACCAGTGATTTACCGAGGATTTGTATAGCCAAAAACATTCAGTACTTC. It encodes CATSDLPRICIAKNIQYF.

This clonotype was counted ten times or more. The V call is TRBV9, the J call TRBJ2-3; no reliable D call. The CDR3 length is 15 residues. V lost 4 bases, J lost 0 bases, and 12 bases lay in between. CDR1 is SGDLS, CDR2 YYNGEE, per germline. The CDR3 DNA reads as TGTGCCAGCAGCTTCTCCGGGCCCAGCACAGATACGCAGTATTTT. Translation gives CASSFSGPSTDTQYF.

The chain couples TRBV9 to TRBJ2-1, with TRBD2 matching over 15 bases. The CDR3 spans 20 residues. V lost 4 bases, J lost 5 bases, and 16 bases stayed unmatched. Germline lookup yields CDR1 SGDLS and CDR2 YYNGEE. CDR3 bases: TGTGCCAGCAGCATCCCTAAAGCCGGGACTAGCGGGAGGCAACACAATGAGCAGTTCTTC. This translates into CASSIPKAGTSGRQHNEQFF.

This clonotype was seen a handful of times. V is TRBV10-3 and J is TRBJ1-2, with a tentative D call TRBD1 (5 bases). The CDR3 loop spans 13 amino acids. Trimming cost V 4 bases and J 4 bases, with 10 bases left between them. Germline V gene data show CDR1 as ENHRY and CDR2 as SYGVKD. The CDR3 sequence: CAISGGPLYGYTF. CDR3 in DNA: TGTGCCATCAGTGGGGGACCGCTCTATGGCTACACCTTC.

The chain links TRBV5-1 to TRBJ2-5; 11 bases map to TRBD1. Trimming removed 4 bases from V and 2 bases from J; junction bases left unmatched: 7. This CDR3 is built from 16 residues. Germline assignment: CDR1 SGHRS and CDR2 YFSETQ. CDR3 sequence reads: CASSGRTGGLQETQYF. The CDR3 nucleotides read TGCGCCAGCAGCGGCCGGACAGGGGGCCTTCAAGAGACCCAGTACTTC.

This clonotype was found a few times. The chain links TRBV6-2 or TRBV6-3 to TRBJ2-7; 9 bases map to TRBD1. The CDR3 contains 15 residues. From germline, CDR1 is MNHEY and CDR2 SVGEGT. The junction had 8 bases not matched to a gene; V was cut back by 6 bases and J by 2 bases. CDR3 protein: CASRTPGQGAYEQYF. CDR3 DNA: TGTGCCAGCAGAACCCCGGGACAGGGAGCCTACGAGCAGTACTTC.

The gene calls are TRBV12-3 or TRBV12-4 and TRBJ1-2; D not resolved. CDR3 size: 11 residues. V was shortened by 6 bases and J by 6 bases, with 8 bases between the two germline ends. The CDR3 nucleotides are TGTGCCAGCAGACAAAAGGATGGCTACACCTTC. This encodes CASRQKDGYTF.